The 24 T cell receptor beta chains reported below all come from one sample, sequenced in a study of patients and donors after allogeneic stem cell transplantation. Each CDR3 protein gets one entry after TCRdb re-called the RT-PCR reads with MiXCR. The sample shows tens of thousands of distinct CDR3 sequences, over 7% of them seen only once. Sample: blood, either unsorted or a sorted T cell fraction (not recorded which). The receptors here all came from a human donor who was either an allogeneic HSCT recipient or a stem cell or donor lymphocyte infusion donor (not recorded which). It is not recorded whose cells these are; they may come from a transplant donor.

The chain combines TRBV18 with TRBJ1-1; D uncertain. Germline CDR1 KGHSH, CDR2 LQKENI. Trimming removed 1 base from V and 0 bases from J, with 12 bases in between. This CDR3 contains 16 residues. CDR3 DNA sequence: TGTGCCAGCTCACCACTCTTAGGACGGCTGAACACTGAAGCTTTCTTT. This sequence encodes CASSPLLGRLNTEAFF.

This clonotype showed up many times. The chain combines TRBV6-2 or TRBV6-3 with TRBJ2-7; D is perhaps TRBD2 (6 bases). Germline lookup yields CDR1 MNHEY and CDR2 SVGEGT. This CDR3 contains 12 residues. The ends were cut back, 2 bases at V and 6 bases at J, with 8 bases in the middle. The CDR3 loop reads CASSYVGGEQYF. CDR3 DNA: TGTGCCAGCAGTTACGTGGGAGGCGAGCAGTACTTC.

This clonotype was observed many times. The chain recombines TRBV29-1 with TRBJ2-2; D not resolved. Trimming took 3 bases from V and 6 from J, leaving 11 bases between them. Looked up from germline, CDR1 is SQVTM and CDR2 is ANQGSEA. The CDR3 length is 13 residues. CDR3 DNA sequence: TGCAGCGTTGAGGCGCGTTGGGCCGGGGAGCTGTTTTTT. Translated: CSVEARWAGELFF.

This clonotype was observed at least ten times. The chain couples TRBV2 to TRBJ2-7; D tentatively fits TRBD1 or TRBD2 (5 bases each). V was trimmed by 4 bases and J by 7 bases, leaving 14 bases between them. Germline values: CDR1 SNHLY, CDR2 FYNNEI. The CDR3 covers 13 residues. CDR3 amino acids: CASSGDRSREQYF. The CDR3 nucleotides are TGTGCCAGCAGTGGGGACCGCTCTAGGGAGCAGTACTTC.

The sample holds a few counts of this clonotype. The chain combines TRBV3-1 with TRBJ2-3; D may be TRBD1 or TRBD2 (5 bases each). Trimming cost V 3 bases and J 6 bases, with 19 bases left between them. This CDR3 comprises 16 residues. Germline-derived CDR1 and CDR2 are LGHDT and YNNKEL (reference sequence). The CDR3, as DNA: TGTGCCAGCAGCCAGCCCCGGGACCTCCAAAGGGATACGCAGTATTTT. Its translation is CASSQPRDLQRDTQYF.

In its sample, this clonotype was seen a few times. This rearrangement joins TRBV7-9 to TRBJ1-5, with D perhaps matching TRBD1 (6 bases). Germline V gene lookup returns CDR1 SEHNR and CDR2 FQNEAQ (reference sequence). V lost 1 base, J lost 6 bases, and 13 bases lay in between. The CDR3 is 15 amino acids. Written as DNA, the CDR3 is TGTGCCAGCAGCTTAGGTACAGGGAGTGGTCAGCCCCAGCATTTT. It codes for CASSLGTGSGQPQHF.

The V call is TRBV29-1, the J call TRBJ2-5; weak D call: TRBD1 (5 bases). The length of the CDR3 is 13 residues. Trimming removed 6 bases at V and 2 bases at J, with 13 bases between. In germline, CDR1 is SQVTM, CDR2 ANQGSEA. As DNA, the CDR3 is TGCAGCGTCCGAAGGGGATCACAAGAGACCCAGTACTTC. This gives the protein CSVRRGSQETQYF.

This clonotype was counted many times. The chain uses TRBV7-9 and TRBJ2-5; a possible D gene is TRBD2 (5 bases). The germline V and J ends were trimmed by 4 bases and 0 bases, with 12 bases remaining between them. CDR1 is SEHNR, CDR2 FQNEAQ, per germline (reference sequence). The CDR3 has 15 amino acids. CDR3 sequence reads: CASSSLRGNQETQYF. In nucleotides, the CDR3 is TGTGCCAGCAGCTCACTTCGGGGAAACCAAGAGACCCAGTACTTC.

By sample fraction, this clonotype is medium-sized (0.01 to 0.1%). The chain combines TRBV5-5 with TRBJ2-3; maybe TRBD2 (5 bases). The length of the CDR3 is 15 residues. Trimming shortened V by 3 bases and J by 0 bases, and 11 bases separated the two germline ends. Germline assignment: CDR1 SGHKS and CDR2 YYEKEE (reference sequence). Written as DNA, the CDR3 is TGTGCCAGCAGCTCCTCTCTAGCCAGCACAGATACGCAGTATTTT. It translates to CASSSSLASTDTQYF.

The CDR3 reads CASSLAPSGSNTGELFF. In nucleotides, the CDR3 is TGCGCCAGCAGCTTGGCTCCAAGCGGGAGTAACACCGGGGAGCTGTTTTTT. This sequence joins TRBV5-1 and TRBJ2-2; 8 nucleotides line up with TRBD2. The CDR3 sequence is 17 residues long. CDR1 is SGHRS, CDR2 YFSETQ, per germline. The V gene end was trimmed by 0 bases and the J gene end by 2 bases; junction bases not matched to a gene: 6. Drawing the rest from reference TRBV5-1 and TRBJ2-2, the complete variable domain is KAGVTQTPRYLIKTRGQQVTLSCSPISGHRSVSWYQQTPGQGLQFLFEYFSETQRNKGNFPGRFSGRQFSNSRSEMNVSTLELGDSALYLCASSLAPSGSNTGELFFGEGSRLTVL.

The CDR3, as DNA: TGTGCCAGCAGCGTAACTCCTCACCAGCTCCGGGAGTATGAGCAGTTCTTC. This codes for CASSVTPHQLREYEQFF. The chain couples TRBV9 to TRBJ2-1; TRBD2 is a possible D gene (6 bases). The CDR3 consists of 17 residues. The V end was cut by 1 base, the J end by 8 bases, with 22 bases between. Germline assignment: CDR1 SGDLS and CDR2 YYNGEE.

The sample holds many counts of this clonotype. DNA of the CDR3: TGTGCCAGCAGTTTAGGGGGTGTGGACTATGGCTACACCTTC. Translated, it gives CASSLGGVDYGYTF. This rearrangement joins TRBV28 to TRBJ1-2; tentative D call: TRBD1 (5 bases). Germline V gene lookup returns CDR1 MDHEN and CDR2 SYDVKM. The V gene lost 2 bases and the J gene lost 3 bases, with 10 bases spanning the gap. CDR3 length equals 14 residues.

Concerning this clonotype: With only one base between it and a far larger clone, this is likely a read error. The chain couples TRBV13 to TRBJ2-1; the match to TRBD1 covers 7 bases. The CDR3 is 16 amino acids. Germline V lookup: CDR1 PRHDT, CDR2 FYEKMQ (reference sequence). V lost 1 base and J lost 10; bases outside the gene matches: 13. The CDR3 reads CASSLARTGLSYEQFF. The CDR3 DNA is TGTGCCAGCAGCTTAGCCAGGACAGGTCTCTCCTACGAGCAGTTCTTC.

Details on this clonotype: This may arise from a read error, as a much more abundant clone is one base away. The J gene is TRBJ2-1, the V gene TRBV9, with D possibly TRBD2 on 5 matching bases. Germline assignment: CDR1 SGDLS and CDR2 YYNGEE. The CDR3 spans 15 residues. The CDR3 loop is CTSSVGGAWANEQFF. CDR3 DNA: TGTACCAGCAGCGTAGGAGGCGCCTGGGCCAATGAGCAGTTCTTC.

The sample holds a few counts of this clonotype. The V and J genes are TRBV20-1 and TRBJ2-3, with a tentative D call TRBD1 (5 bases). With 2 bases removed from V and 7 bases from J, the gap between germline ends came to 16 bases. The V gene's germline CDR1 is DFQATT and CDR2 SNEGSKA (reference sequence). The CDR3 runs to 14 residues. The CDR3 spells CSARLNVGVNTQYF. The CDR3 DNA sequence: TGCAGTGCTAGATTGAATGTAGGGGTAAATACGCAGTATTTT.

This clonotype was counted many times. V usage is TRBV7-9 and J usage is TRBJ2-5, with a weak D call TRBD1 (5 bases). Germline V CDR1 and CDR2: SEHNR, FQNEAQ (reference sequence). With 3 bases removed from V and 4 bases from J, the gap between germline ends came to 12 bases. The CDR3 covers 14 residues. CDR3 loop: CASSFFQGSETQYF. The CDR3 region has the DNA TGTGCCAGCAGCTTTTTCCAGGGTTCAGAGACCCAGTACTTC.

V gene TRBV28 combines with J gene TRBJ2-2; weak D call: TRBD1 (5 bases). CDR1 is MDHEN, CDR2 SYDVKM, per germline. V lost 6 bases to trimming and J lost 3 bases, with 5 bases between them. This CDR3 is 12 amino acids long. As DNA, the CDR3 is TGTGCCAGCAGGACAGACACCGGGGAGCTGTTTTTT. The encoded protein is CASRTDTGELFF.

By share, this clonotype ranks as medium-sized (0.01 to 0.1%). V usage is TRBV20-1 and J usage is TRBJ2-7; D is unclear. The CDR3 is 13 residues long. V was trimmed by 6 bases and J by 4 bases, leaving 16 bases between them. The germline gives CDR1 DFQATT, CDR2 SNEGSKA (reference sequence). The CDR3 loop reads CSATPAGWYEQYF. In DNA form, the CDR3 reads TGCAGTGCCACCCCGGCTGGTTGGTACGAGCAGTACTTC.

This clonotype was recorded many times. This chain links TRBV10-3 with TRBJ2-2, with D possibly TRBD2 on 5 matching bases. Germline assignment: CDR1 ENHRY and CDR2 SYGVKD. Trimming took off 7 bases at V and 0 bases at J, with 12 bases between the two ends. The CDR3 runs 15 residues. The CDR3 bases are TGTGCCATCAAAAGGAGCGGAGCGAACACCGGGGAGCTGTTTTTT. Amino acid sequence: CAIKRSGANTGELFF.

There are many counts of this clonotype. This chain joins TRBV7-9 and TRBJ2-3; D is uncertain. Germline V gene lookup returns CDR1 SEHNR and CDR2 FQNEAQ (reference sequence). Trimming removed 4 bases at V and 4 bases at J, with 9 bases between. CDR3 length equals 13 residues. DNA of the CDR3: TGTGCCAGCAGCTATGCTGGGGCAGATACGCAGTATTTT. This encodes CASSYAGADTQYF. The full variable domain, rest sourced from reference TRBV7-9 and TRBJ2-3, is DTGVSQNPRHKITKRGQNVTFRCDPISEHNRLYWYRQTLGQGPEFLTYFQNEAQLEKSRLLSDRFSAERPKGSFSTLEIQRTEQGDSAMYLCASSYAGADTQYFGPGTRLTVL.

This clonotype was found many times. The chain employs TRBV27 and TRBJ2-5; 12 nucleotides line up with TRBD2. Losses at the gene ends were 0 bases for V and 7 bases for J; bases not matched to a gene: 3. Germline V lookup: CDR1 MNHEY, CDR2 SMNVEV (reference sequence). The CDR3 consists of 15 residues. This CDR3 is CASSLSRTSGTTQYF. The CDR3 DNA sequence: TGTGCCAGCAGTTTATCCAGGACTAGCGGGACGACCCAGTACTTC.

The table lists this clonotype with many counts. The J gene is TRBJ2-7, the V gene TRBV7-2; TRBD2 matches 9 bases. The CDR3 is made up of 14 amino acids. Trimming removed 3 bases from V and 3 bases from J; junction bases left unmatched: 3. Germline CDR1 SGHTA, CDR2 FQGNSA. In DNA form, the CDR3 reads TGTGCCAGCAGCTTCGCTAGCGGGGACTACGAGCAGTACTTC. It translates to CASSFASGDYEQYF.

The sample holds many counts of this clonotype. The V gene is TRBV29-1, the J gene TRBJ1-1; TRBD1 agrees at 7 bases. The CDR3 runs 15 residues. Germline CDR1 is SQVTM and CDR2 is ANQGSEA. J gave up 5 bases and V 5 bases, and 14 bases lay outside the gene matches. In DNA, the CDR3 is TGCAGCGTTCTAGGGCAGGGGGGCGTCGAAACTGAAGCTTTCTTT. The encoded protein is CSVLGQGGVETEAFF.

Comment on this clonotype: Just one base apart from a much larger clone, this may be a read error. The gene calls are TRBV7-9 and TRBJ2-7; maybe TRBD1 (7 bases). The CDR3 is 17 amino acids. Germline V gene sequence: CDR1 SEHNR, CDR2 FQNEAQ (reference sequence). The V end lost 4 bases, the J end lost 1 base, and 20 bases lay between the germline ends. CDR3 residues: CASSSGPSRGASYEQYF. The CDR3 nucleotides are TGTGCCAGCAGCTCTGGGCCTAGCAGGGGGGCTTCCTACGAGCAGTACTTC.